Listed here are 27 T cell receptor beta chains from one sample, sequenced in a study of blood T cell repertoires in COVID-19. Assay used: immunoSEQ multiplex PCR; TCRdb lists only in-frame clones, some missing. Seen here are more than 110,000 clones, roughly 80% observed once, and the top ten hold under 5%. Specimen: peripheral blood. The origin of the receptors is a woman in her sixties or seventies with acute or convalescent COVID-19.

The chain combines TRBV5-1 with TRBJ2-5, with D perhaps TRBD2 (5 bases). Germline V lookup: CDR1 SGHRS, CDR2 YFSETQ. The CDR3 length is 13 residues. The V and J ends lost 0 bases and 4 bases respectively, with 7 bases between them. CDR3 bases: TGCGCCAGCAGCTTGGCCGCGGGAGAGACCCAGTACTTC. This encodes CASSLAAGETQYF. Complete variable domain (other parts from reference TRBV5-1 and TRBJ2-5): KAGVTQTPRYLIKTRGQQVTLSCSPISGHRSVSWYQQTPGQGLQFLFEYFSETQRNKGNFPGRFSGRQFSNSRSEMNVSTLELGDSALYLCASSLAAGETQYFGPGTRLLVL.

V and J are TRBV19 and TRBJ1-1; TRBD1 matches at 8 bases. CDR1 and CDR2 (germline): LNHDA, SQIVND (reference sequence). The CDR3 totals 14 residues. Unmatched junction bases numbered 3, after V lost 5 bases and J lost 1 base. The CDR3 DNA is TGTGCCAGTAGTTCAGGGGGCGCGAACACTGAAGCTTTCTTT. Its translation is CASSSGGANTEAFF.

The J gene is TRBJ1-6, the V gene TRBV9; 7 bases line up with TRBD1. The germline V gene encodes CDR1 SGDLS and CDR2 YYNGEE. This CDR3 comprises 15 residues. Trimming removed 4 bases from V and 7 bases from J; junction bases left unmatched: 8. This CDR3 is CASSTSTGLNSPLHF. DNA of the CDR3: TGTGCCAGCAGCACCTCGACAGGGTTAAATTCACCCCTCCACTTT.

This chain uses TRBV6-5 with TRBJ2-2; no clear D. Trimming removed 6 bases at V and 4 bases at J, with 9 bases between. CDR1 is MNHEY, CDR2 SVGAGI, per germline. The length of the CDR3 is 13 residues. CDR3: CASRRGITGELFF. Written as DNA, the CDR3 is TGTGCCAGCAGACGCGGCATCACCGGGGAGCTGTTTTTT.

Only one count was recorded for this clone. The CDR3 coding sequence is TGTGCCAGTAGTATAGGTGGCGGGACAGGGGAGGCTAGCACAGATACGCAGTATTTT. This gives the protein CASSIGGGTGEASTDTQYF. The chain carries TRBV19 and TRBJ2-3, with 10 positions matching TRBD1. This CDR3 contains 19 residues. Germline CDR1 is LNHDA and CDR2 is SQIVND (reference sequence). The V segment lost 1 base and the J segment 0 bases; nucleotides outside the gene matches: 10. The whole variable domain, remainder taken from reference TRBV19 and TRBJ2-3, is DGGITQSPKYLFRKEGQNVTLSCEQNLNHDAMYWYRQDPGQGLRLIYYSQIVNDFQKGDIAEGYSVSREKKESFPLTVTSAQKNPTAFYLCASSIGGGTGEASTDTQYFGPGTRLTVL.

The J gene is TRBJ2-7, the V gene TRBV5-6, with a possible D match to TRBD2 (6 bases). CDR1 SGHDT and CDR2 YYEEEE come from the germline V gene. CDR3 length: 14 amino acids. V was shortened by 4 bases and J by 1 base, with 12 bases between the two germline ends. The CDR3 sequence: CASSLTGLSYEQYF. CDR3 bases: TGTGCCAGCAGCCTGACGGGACTTTCCTACGAGCAGTACTTC. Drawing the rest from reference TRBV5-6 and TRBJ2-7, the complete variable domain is DAGVTQSPTHLIKTRGQQVTLRCSPKSGHDTVSWYQQALGQGPQFIFQYYEEEERQRGNFPDRFSGHQFPNYSSELNVNALLLGDSALYLCASSLTGLSYEQYFGPGTRLTVT.

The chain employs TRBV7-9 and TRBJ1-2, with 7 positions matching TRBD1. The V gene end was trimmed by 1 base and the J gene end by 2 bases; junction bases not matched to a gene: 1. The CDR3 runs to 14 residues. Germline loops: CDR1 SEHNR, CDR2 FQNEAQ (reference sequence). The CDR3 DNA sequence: TGTGCCAGCAGCTTAGAGACAGGGAACTATGGCTACACCTTC. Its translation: CASSLETGNYGYTF.

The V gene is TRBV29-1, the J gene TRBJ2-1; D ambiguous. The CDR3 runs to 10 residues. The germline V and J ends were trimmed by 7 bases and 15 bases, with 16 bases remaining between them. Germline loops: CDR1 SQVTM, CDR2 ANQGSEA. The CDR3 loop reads CSARLDLVFF. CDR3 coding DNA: TGCAGCGCAAGACTCGACTTAGTGTTCTTC.

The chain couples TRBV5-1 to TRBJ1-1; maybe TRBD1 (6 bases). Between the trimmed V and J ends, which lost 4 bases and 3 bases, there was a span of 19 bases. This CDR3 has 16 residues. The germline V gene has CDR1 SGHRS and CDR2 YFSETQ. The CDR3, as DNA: TGCGCCAGCAGCCCACAGGGCCCCCTCGGGGACACTGAAGCTTTCTTT. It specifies CASSPQGPLGDTEAFF.

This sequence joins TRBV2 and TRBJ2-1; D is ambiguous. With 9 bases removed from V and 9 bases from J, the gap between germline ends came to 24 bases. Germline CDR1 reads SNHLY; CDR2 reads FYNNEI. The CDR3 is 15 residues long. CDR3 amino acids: CASLPNYAVSGEQFF. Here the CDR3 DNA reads TGTGCCAGTCTACCCAACTATGCCGTCTCGGGTGAGCAGTTCTTC.

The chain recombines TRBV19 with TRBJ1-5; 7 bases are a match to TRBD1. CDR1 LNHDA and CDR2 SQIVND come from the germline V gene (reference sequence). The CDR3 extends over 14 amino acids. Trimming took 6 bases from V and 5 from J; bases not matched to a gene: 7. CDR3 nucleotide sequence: TGTGCCAGTAGGGCACAGGGGACGGATCAGCCCCAGCATTTT. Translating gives CASRAQGTDQPQHF.

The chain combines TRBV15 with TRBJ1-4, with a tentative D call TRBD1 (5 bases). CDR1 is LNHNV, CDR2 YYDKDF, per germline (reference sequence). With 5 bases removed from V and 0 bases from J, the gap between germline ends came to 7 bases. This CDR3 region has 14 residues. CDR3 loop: CATSVRATNEKLFF. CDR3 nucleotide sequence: TGTGCCACCAGCGTCAGGGCAACTAATGAAAAACTGTTTTTT.

As DNA, the CDR3 is TGTGCCAGCAGCTTGGGCGGGAGAGACACCGGGGAGCTGTTTTTT. The encoded protein is CASSLGGRDTGELFF. The chain is built from TRBV5-4 and TRBJ2-2; 7 nucleotides align to TRBD2. The CDR3 is 15 residues long. Germline CDR1 SGHNT, CDR2 YYREEE (reference sequence). Unmatched junction bases numbered 2, after V lost 0 bases and J lost 3 bases.

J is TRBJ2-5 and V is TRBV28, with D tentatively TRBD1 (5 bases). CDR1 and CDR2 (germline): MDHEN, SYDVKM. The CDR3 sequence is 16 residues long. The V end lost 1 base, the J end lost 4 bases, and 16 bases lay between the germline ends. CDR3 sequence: CASSLSAGPGGETQYF. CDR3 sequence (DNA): TGTGCCAGCAGTTTATCCGCAGGGCCCGGTGGAGAGACCCAGTACTTC. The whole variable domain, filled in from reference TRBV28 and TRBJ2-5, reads DVKVTQSSRYLVKRTGEKVFLECVQDMDHENMFWYRQDPGLGLRLIYFSYDVKMKEKGDIPEGYSVSREKKERFSLILESASTNQTSMYLCASSLSAGPGGETQYFGPGTRLLVL.

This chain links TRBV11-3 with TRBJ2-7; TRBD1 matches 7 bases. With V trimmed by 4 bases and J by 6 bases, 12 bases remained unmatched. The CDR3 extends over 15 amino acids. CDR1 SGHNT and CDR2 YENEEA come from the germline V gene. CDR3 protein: CASSSTGDKLGEQYF. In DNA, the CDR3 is TGTGCCAGCAGCTCTACAGGGGATAAGTTGGGCGAGCAGTACTTC.

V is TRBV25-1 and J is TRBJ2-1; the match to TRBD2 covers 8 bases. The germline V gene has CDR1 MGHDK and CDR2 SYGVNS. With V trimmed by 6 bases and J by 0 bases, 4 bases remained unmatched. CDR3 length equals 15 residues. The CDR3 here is CASSFSGGSYNEQFF. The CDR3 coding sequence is TGTGCCAGCAGCTTCAGCGGGGGCTCCTACAATGAGCAGTTCTTC.

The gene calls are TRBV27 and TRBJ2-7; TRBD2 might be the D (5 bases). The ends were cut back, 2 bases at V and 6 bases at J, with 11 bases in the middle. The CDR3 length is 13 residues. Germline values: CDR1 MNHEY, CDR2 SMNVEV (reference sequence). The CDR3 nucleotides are TGTGCCAGCAGTTTACGAGGGTATAGCGAGCAGTACTTC. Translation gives CASSLRGYSEQYF.

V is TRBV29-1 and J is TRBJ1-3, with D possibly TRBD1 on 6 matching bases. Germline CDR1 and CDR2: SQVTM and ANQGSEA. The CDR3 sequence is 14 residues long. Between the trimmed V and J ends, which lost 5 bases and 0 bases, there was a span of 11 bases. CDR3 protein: CSVQTGPSGNTIYF. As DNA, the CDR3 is TGCAGCGTTCAGACAGGCCCCTCTGGAAACACCATATATTTT.

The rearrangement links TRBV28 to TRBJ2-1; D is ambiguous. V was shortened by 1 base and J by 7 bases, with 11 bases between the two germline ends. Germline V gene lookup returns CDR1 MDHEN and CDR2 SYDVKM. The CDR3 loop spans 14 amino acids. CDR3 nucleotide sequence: TGTGCCAGCAGTTTATTAGAGGTGGCAAATGAGCAGTTCTTC. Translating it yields CASSLLEVANEQFF.

The CDR3 nucleotides are TGTGCCAGTAGTATCCCCAGGGATGCGACTGAAGCTTTCTTT. Its protein product is CASSIPRDATEAFF. The chain carries TRBV19 and TRBJ1-1; a possible D gene is TRBD1 (5 bases). Germline V CDR1 and CDR2: LNHDA, SQIVND (reference sequence). Trimming pared 3 bases from V and 5 bases from J, leaving 13 bases between. This CDR3 has 14 amino acids.

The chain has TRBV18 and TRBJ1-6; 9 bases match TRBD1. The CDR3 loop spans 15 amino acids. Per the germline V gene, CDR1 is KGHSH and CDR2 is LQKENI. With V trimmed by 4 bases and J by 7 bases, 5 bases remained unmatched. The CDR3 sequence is CASSQGQGENSPLHF. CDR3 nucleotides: TGTGCCAGCTCACAGGGACAGGGAGAAAATTCACCCCTCCACTTT.

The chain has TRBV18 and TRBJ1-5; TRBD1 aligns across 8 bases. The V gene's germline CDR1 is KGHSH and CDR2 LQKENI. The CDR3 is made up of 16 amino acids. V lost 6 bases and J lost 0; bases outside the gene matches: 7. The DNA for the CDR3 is TGTGCCAGCTCCCCAACAGGGGGGTATAGCAATCAGCCCCAGCATTTT. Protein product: CASSPTGGYSNQPQHF.

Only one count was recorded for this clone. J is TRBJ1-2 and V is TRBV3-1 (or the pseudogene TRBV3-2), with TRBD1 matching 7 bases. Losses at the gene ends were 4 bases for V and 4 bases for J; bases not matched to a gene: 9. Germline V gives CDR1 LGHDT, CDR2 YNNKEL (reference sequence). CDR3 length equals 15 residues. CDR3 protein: CASSPSSGTVYGYTF. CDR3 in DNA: TGTGCCAGCAGCCCTTCATCCGGGACAGTCTATGGCTACACCTTC.

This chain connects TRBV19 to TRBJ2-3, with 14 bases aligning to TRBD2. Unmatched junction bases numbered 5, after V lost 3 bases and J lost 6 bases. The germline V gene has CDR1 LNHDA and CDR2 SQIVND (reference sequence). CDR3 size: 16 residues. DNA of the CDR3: TGTGCCAGTAGTATTACCCGACTAGCGGGAGGGGATACGCAGTATTTT. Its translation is CASSITRLAGGDTQYF.

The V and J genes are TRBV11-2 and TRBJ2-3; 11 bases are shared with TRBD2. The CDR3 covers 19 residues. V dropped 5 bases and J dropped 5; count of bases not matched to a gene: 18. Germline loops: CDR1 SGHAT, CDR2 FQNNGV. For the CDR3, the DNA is TGTGCCAGCAGCCCAACTAGCGGGAGTTTTGACTGGGCGGTAGATACGCAGTATTTT. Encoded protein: CASSPTSGSFDWAVDTQYF. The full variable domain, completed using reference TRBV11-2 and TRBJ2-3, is EAGVAQSPRYKIIEKRQSVAFWCNPISGHATLYWYQQILGQGPKLLIQFQNNGVVDDSQLPKDRFSAERLKGVDSTLKIQPAKLEDSAVYLCASSPTSGSFDWAVDTQYFGPGTRLTVL.

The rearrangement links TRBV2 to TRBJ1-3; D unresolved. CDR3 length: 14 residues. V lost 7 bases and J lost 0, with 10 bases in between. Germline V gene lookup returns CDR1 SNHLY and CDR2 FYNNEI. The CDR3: CASTPQNSGNTIYF. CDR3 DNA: TGTGCCAGCACCCCGCAGAACTCTGGAAACACCATATATTTT.

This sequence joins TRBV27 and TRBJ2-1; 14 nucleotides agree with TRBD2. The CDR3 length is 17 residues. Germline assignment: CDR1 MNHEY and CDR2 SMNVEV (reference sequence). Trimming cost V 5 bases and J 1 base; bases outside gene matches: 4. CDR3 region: CASSTRTSGRSYNEQFF. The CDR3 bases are TGTGCCAGCAGTACCCGGACTAGCGGGAGGTCCTACAATGAGCAGTTCTTC.